This record concerns one T cell receptor beta chain sequence. Clones were sequenced by immunoSEQ multiplex PCR, and TCRdb holds only the in-frame ones, with some missing. The sample records 110,000 or so clones, roughly 82% being singletons. The CDR3 has 12 residues. CDR1 is WSHSY and CDR2 is SAAADI in the germline V gene. V trimming: 8 bases; J trimming: 5 bases; junction bases outside the gene matches: 2. This record comes from a study of blood T cell repertoires in COVID-19. The specimen was peripheral blood. The rearrangement uses TRBV10-2 and TRBJ2-7, with TRBD1 identical over 11 bases. This TCR came from a woman in her thirties or forties with acute or convalescent COVID-19. Here the CDR3 reads CASGQGAHEQYF. For the CDR3, the DNA is TGCGCCAGCGGACAGGGGGCCCACGAGCAGTACTTC.